The entry below describes one TCR beta chain. Its antigen is undetermined. Investigators spread the genomic DNA of each subset evenly over several immunoSEQ plates. Clones were sequenced by immunoSEQ multiplex PCR, and TCRdb holds only the in-frame ones, with some missing. Of about 820,000 clones listed, around 92% are singletons. The record originates from a study of shared clonotypes between healthy human individuals. Study context: Plates per donor: three CD4 naive, three CD4 memory, two CD8 naive, one CD8 memory. Study-wide findings and caveats: Among a few donors, about 4.6% of naive CD4 clonotypes were found in common.

Naive CD8 cells comprised CD45RO-negative, CCR7-positively selected cells, excluding terminally differentiated effector memory CD45RA+ cells. Each sample came from a Caucasian adult donor living in Nashville, Tennessee. J lost 3 bases, V lost 4 bases, and 8 bases had no gene match. The CDR3 consists of 16 residues. Germline CDR1 reads SGHDN; CDR2 reads FVKESK. The gene calls are TRBV14 and TRBJ2-1; 8 nucleotides agree with TRBD1. The sample consisted of naive CD8+ T cells sorted from blood. This clonotype was obtained from a man younger than 40 in good health. The CDR3 DNA sequence: TGTGCCAGCAGCCGGGGGACAGGACGCCTCTACAATGAGCAGTTCTTC. Protein product: CASSRGTGRLYNEQFF.